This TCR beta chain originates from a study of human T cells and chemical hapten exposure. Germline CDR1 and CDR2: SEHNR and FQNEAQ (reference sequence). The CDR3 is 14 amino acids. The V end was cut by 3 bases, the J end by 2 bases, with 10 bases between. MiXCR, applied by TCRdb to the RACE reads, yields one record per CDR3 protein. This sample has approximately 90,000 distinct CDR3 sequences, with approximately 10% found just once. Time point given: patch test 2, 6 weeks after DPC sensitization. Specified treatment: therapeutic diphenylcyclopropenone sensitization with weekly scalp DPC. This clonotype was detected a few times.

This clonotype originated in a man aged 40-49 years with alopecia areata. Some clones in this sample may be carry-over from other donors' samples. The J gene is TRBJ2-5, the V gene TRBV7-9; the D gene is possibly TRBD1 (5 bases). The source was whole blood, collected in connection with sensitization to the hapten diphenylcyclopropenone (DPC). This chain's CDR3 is CASSLGPLQETQYF. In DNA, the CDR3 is TGTGCCAGCAGCTTGGGGCCCTTACAAGAGACCCAGTACTTC.